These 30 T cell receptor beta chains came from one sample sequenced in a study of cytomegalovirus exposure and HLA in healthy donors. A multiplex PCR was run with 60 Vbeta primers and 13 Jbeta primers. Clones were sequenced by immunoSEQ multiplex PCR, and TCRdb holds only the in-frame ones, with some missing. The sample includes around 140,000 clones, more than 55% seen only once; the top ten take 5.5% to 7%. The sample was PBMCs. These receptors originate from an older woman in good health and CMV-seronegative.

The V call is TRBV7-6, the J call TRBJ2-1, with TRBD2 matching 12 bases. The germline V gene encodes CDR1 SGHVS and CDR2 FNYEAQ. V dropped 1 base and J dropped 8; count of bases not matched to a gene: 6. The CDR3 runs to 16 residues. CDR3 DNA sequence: TGTGCCAGCAGCTTAGGATGGCCTAGCGGGAGGGATGAGCAGTTCTTC. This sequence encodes CASSLGWPSGRDEQFF.

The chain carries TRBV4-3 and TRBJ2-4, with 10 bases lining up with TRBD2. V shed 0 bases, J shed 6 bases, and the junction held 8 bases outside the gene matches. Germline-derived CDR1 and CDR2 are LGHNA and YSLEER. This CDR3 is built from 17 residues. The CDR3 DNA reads TGCGCCAGCAGCCAAGATGTTACTAGCGGGGATTTAAACATTCAGTACTTC. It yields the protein CASSQDVTSGDLNIQYF.

CDR3 nucleotide sequence: TGTGCCAGCAGTTACTCGCCGCAGGGGGCAAACTATGGCTACACCTTC. Amino acids: CASSYSPQGANYGYTF. The chain is built from TRBV6-5 and TRBJ1-2; 8 nucleotides agree with TRBD1. Germline V gives CDR1 MNHEY, CDR2 SVGAGI. The J segment lost 2 bases and the V segment lost 0 bases, leaving 5 bases of the junction unmatched. The CDR3 covers 16 residues.

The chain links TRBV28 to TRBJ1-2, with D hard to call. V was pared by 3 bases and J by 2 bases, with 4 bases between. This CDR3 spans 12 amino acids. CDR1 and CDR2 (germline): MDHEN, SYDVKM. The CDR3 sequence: CASSLGNYGYTF. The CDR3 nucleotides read TGTGCCAGCAGTTTGGGCAACTATGGCTACACCTTC.

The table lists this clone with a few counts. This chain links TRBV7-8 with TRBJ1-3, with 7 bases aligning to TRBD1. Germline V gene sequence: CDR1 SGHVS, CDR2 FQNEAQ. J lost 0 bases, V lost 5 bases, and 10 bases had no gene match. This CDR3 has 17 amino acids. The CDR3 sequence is CASSPPTGPSSGNTIYF. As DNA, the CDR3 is TGTGCCAGCAGCCCACCGACAGGGCCGAGCTCTGGAAACACCATATATTTT. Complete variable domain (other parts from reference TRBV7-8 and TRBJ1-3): GAGVSQSPRYKVAKRGQDVALRCDPISGHVSLFWYQQALGQGPEFLTYFQNEAQLDKSGLPSDRFFAERPEGSVSTLKIQRTQQEDSAVYLCASSPPTGPSSGNTIYFGEGSWLTVV.

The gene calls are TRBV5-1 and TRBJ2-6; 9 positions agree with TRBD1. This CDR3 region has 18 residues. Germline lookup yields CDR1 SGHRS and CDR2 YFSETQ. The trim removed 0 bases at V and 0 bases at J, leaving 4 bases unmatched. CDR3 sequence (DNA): TGCGCCAGCAGCTTGGCAGCGACAGGGGGCTCTGGGGCCAACGTCCTGACTTTC. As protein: CASSLAATGGSGANVLTF.

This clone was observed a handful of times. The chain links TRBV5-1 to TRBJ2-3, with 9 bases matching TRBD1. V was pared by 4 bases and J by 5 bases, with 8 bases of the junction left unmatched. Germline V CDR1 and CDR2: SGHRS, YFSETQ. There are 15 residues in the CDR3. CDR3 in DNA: TGCGCCAGCAGCGGGACAGGGTTAAGCTTAGATACGCAGTATTTT. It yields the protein CASSGTGLSLDTQYF.

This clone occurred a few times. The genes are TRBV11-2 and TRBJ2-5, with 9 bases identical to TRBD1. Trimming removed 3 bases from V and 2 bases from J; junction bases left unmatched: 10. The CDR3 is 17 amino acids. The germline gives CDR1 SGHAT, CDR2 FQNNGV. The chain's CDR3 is CASSLSSGTGTQETQYF. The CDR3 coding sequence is TGTGCCAGCAGCTTGTCTTCAGGGACAGGGACTCAAGAGACCCAGTACTTC.

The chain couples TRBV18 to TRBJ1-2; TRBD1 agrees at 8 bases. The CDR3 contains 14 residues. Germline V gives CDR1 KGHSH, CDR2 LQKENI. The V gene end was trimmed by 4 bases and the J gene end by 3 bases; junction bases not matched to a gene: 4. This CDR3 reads CASSLTGQDYGYTF. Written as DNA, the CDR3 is TGTGCCAGCTCACTAACGGGACAGGACTATGGCTACACCTTC.

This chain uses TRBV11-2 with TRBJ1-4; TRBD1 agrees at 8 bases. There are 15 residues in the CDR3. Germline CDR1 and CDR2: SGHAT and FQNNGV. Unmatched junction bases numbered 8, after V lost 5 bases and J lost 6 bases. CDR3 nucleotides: TGTGCCAGCAGCCCAGGGACAGGACAATATGAAAAACTGTTTTTT. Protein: CASSPGTGQYEKLFF.

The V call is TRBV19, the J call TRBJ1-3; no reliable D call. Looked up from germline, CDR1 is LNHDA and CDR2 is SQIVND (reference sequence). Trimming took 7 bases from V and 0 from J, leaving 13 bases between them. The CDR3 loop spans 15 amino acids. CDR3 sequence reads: CASTSVSLSGNTIYF. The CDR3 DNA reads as TGTGCCAGTACCTCGGTCTCCCTCTCTGGAAACACCATATATTTT.

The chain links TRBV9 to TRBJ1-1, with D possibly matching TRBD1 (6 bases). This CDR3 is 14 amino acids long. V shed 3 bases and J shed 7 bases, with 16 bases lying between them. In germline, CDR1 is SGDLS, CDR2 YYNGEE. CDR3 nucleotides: TGTGCCAGCAGCGGCATACAGGGAATCGGTGAAGCTTTCTTT. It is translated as CASSGIQGIGEAFF.

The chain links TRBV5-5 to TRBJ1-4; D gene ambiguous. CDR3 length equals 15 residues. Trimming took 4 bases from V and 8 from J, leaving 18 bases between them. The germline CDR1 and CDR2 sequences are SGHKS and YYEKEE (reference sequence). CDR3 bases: TGTGCCAGCAGCCCGGATCTCGGAGCCAGAGAAAAACTGTTTTTT. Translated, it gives CASSPDLGAREKLFF.

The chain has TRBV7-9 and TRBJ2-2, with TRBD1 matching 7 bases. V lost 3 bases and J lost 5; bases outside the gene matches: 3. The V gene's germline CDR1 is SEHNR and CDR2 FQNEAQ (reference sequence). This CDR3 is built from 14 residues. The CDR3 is CASSFRDSTGELFF. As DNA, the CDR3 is TGTGCCAGCAGCTTCCGGGACAGTACCGGGGAGCTGTTTTTT.

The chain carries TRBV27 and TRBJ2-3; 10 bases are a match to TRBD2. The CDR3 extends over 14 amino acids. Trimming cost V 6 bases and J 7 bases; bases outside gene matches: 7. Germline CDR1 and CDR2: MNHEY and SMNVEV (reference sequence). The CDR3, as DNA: TGTGCCAGCAGACCTCTAGCGGGGGTTAATACGCAGTATTTT. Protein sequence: CASRPLAGVNTQYF.

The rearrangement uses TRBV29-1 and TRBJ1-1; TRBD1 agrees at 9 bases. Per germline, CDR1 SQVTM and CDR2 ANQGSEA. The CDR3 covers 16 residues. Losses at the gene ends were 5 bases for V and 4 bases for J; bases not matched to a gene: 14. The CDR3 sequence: CSVLGGQGGWGTEAFF. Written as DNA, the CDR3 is TGCAGCGTTCTGGGGGGACAGGGCGGTTGGGGCACTGAAGCTTTCTTT. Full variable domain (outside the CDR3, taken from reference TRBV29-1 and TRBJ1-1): SAVISQKPSRDICQRGTSLTIQCQVDSQVTMMFWYRQQPGQSLTLIATANQGSEATYESGFVIDKFPISRPNLTFSTLTVSNMSPEDSSIYLCSVLGGQGGWGTEAFFGQGTRLTVV.

The CDR3 DNA sequence: TGTGCCAGCGCGGGACTAGCGGGCTACGAGCAGTACTTC. It yields the protein CASAGLAGYEQYF. The chain has TRBV6-5 and TRBJ2-7; TRBD2 matches 12 bases. This CDR3 has 13 residues. J lost 3 bases, V lost 8 bases, and 2 bases had no gene match. Germline assignment: CDR1 MNHEY and CDR2 SVGAGI.

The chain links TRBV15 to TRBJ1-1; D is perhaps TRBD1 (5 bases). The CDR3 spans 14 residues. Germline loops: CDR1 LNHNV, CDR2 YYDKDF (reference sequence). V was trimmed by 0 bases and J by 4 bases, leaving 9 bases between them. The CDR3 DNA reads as TGTGCCACCAGCAGAGACAGGGCAGGCACTGAAGCTTTCTTT. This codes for CATSRDRAGTEAFF.

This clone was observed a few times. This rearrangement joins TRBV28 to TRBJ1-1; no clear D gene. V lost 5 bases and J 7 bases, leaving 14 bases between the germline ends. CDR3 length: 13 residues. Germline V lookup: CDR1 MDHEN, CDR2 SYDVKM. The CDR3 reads CASSPPDTVEAFF. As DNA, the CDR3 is TGTGCCAGCAGTCCACCAGACACGGTTGAAGCTTTCTTT.

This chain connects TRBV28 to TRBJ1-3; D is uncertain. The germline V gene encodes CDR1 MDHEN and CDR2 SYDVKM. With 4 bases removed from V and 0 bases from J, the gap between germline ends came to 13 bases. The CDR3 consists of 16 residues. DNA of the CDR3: TGTGCCAGCAGTTCGAGTCCCGACTACTCTGGAAACACCATATATTTT. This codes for CASSSSPDYSGNTIYF. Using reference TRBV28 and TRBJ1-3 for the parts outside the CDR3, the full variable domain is DVKVTQSSRYLVKRTGEKVFLECVQDMDHENMFWYRQDPGLGLRLIYFSYDVKMKEKGDIPEGYSVSREKKERFSLILESASTNQTSMYLCASSSSPDYSGNTIYFGEGSWLTVV.

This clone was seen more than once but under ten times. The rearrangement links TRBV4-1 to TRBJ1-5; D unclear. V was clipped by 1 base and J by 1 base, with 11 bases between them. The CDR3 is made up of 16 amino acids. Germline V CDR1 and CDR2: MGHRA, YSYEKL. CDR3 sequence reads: CASSQGTSSSNQPQHF. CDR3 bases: TGCGCCAGCAGCCAAGGTACATCCTCCAGCAATCAGCCCCAGCATTTT.

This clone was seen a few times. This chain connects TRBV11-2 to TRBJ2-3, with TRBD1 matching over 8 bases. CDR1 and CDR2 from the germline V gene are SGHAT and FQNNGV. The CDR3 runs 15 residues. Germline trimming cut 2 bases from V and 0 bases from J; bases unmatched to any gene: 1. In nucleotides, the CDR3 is TGTGCCAGCAGCTTAACAGGGGGTAGCACAGATACGCAGTATTTT. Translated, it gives CASSLTGGSTDTQYF.

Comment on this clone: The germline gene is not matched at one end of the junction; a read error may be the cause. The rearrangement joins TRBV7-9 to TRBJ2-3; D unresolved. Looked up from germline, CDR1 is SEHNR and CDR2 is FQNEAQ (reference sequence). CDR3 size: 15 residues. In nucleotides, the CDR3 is TGTTCCAGCAGCTTAGCCACCGCAGGCACAGATACGCAGTATTTT. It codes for CSSSLATAGTDTQYF.

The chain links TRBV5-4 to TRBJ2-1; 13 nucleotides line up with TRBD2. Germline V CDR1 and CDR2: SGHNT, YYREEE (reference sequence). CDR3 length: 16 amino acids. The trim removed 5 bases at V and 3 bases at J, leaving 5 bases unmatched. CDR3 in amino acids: CASRPGLAGIYNEQFF. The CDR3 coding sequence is TGTGCCAGCAGACCGGGACTAGCGGGAATCTACAATGAGCAGTTCTTC. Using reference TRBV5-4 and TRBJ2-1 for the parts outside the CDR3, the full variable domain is ETGVTQSPTHLIKTRGQQVTLRCSSQSGHNTVSWYQQALGQGPQFIFQYYREEENGRGNFPPRFSGLQFPNYSSELNVNALELDDSALYLCASRPGLAGIYNEQFFGPGTRLTVL.

The CDR3 nucleotides read TGTGCCAGCACTGAGCTAGCGGGGGGCCCAACCGGGGAGCTGTTTTTT. The encoded protein is CASTELAGGPTGELFF. The J gene is TRBJ2-2, the V gene TRBV9; TRBD2 matches at 11 bases. This CDR3 spans 16 amino acids. V trimming: 6 bases; J trimming: 5 bases; junction bases outside the gene matches: 9. The V gene's germline CDR1 is SGDLS and CDR2 YYNGEE.

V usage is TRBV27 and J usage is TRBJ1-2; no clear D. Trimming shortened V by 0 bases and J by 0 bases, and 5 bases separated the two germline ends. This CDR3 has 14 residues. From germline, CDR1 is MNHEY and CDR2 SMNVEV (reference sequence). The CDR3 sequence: CASSLSGANYGYTF. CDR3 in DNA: TGTGCCAGCAGTTTATCCGGGGCTAACTATGGCTACACCTTC.

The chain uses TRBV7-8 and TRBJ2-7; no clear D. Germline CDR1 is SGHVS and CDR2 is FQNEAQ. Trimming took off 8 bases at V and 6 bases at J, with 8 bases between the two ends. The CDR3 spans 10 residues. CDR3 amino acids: CASGITEQYF. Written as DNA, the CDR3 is TGTGCCAGCGGCATTACCGAGCAGTACTTC. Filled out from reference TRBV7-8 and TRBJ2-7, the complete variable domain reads GAGVSQSPRYKVAKRGQDVALRCDPISGHVSLFWYQQALGQGPEFLTYFQNEAQLDKSGLPSDRFFAERPEGSVSTLKIQRTQQEDSAVYLCASGITEQYFGPGTRLTVT.

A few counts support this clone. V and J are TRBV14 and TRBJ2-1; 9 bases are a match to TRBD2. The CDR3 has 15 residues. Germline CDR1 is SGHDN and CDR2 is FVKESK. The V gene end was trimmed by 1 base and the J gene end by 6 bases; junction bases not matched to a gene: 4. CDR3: CASSQGGLAGNEQFF. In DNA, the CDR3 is TGTGCCAGCAGCCAAGGGGGACTAGCCGGCAATGAGCAGTTCTTC.

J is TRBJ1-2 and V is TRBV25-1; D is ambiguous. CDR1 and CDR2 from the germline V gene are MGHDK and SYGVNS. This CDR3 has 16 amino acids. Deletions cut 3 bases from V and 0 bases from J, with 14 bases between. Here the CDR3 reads CASSDRLIKANYGYTF. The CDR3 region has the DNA TGTGCCAGCAGTGACAGGCTGATTAAAGCTAACTATGGCTACACCTTC.

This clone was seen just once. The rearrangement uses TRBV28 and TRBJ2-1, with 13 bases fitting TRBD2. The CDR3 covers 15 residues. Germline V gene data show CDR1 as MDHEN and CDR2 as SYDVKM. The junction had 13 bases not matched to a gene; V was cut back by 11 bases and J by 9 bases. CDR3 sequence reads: CAHTPGTSGTREQFF. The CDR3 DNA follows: TGTGCCCACACCCCCGGGACTAGCGGGACGCGTGAGCAGTTCTTC.